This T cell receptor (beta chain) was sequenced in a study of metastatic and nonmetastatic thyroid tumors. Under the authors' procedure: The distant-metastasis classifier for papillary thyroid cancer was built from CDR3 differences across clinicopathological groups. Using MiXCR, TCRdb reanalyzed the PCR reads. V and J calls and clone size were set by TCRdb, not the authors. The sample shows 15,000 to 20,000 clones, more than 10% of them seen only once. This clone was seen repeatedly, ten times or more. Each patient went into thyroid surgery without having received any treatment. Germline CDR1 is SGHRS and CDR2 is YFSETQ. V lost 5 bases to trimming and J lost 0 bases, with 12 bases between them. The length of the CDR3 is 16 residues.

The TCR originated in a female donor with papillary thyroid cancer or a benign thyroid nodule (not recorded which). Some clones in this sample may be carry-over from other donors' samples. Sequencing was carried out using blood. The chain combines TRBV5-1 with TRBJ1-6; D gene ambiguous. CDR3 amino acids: CASRREGSSYNSPLHF. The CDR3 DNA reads TGCGCCAGCAGAAGAGAGGGAAGCTCCTATAATTCACCCCTCCACTTT.